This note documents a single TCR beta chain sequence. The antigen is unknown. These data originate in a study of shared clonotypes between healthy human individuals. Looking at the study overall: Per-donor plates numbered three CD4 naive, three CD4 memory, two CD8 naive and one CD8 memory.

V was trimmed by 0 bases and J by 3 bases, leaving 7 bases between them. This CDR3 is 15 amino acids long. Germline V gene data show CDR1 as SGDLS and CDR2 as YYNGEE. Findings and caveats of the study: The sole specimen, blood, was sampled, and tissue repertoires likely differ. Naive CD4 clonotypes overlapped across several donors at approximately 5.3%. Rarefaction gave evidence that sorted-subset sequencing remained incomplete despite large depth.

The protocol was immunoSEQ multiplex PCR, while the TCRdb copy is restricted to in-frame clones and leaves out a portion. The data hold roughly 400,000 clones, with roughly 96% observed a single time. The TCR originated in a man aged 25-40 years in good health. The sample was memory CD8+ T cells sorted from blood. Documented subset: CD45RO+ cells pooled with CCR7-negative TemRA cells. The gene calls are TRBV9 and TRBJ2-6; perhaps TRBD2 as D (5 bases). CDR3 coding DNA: TGTGCCAGCAGCGTAGGTAGCGTTGGGGCCAACGTCCTGACTTTC. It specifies CASSVGSVGANVLTF.